The sequence of this T cell receptor (beta chain) was determined in a study of shared clonotypes between healthy human individuals (dated by TCRdb to 2018 to 2020). For the study in its entirety: The cohort comprised two women and three men aged 18 to 49 years. Per donor, three plates each were used for CD4 naive and CD4 memory, two for CD8 naive, and one for CD8 memory. To estimate repertoire size and how much clonotypes are shared between individuals, the study performed deep sequencing of blood TCR repertoires from 4 to 6 healthy adults. Libraries were prepared and TCR repertoires were sequenced by different laboratories using diverse techniques, in order to increase sequencing depth and limit assay-specific biases. Each donor's leukapheresis produced roughly between about 0.85 and 10 billion PBMCs.

V is pruned by 7 bases and J by 9 bases, leaving 22 bases of the junction without a gene match. Looking up the germline V gene yields CDR1 MDHEN and CDR2 SYDVKM. Including cysteine and phenylalanine, the CDR3 has 17 amino acids. CDR3 DNA is the only sequence kept; it has 51 bases, read in frame from the first base. The full study reports these points: Rarefaction of sorted-subset datasets indicated incomplete sequencing despite the large sequencing depth. Clonotypes shared by all four sorted-subset donors showed higher generation probabilities than non-shared clonotypes. Only blood was sampled, and tissue TCR repertoires likely differ from those in blood. Sharing across several donors was observed for approximately 5% of naive CD4, 3% to 3.5% of naive CD8, around 2.5% of memory CD4, and roughly 0.4% of memory CD8 clonotypes. Pairwise subsampling led to the expectation that sequencing depth would affect the degree of clonotype sharing among donors. The small number of donors limited the genetic and exposure-history diversity represented. Naive subsets generally had larger estimated clonotype richness than memory subsets.

Turning to this clone: There is no known antigen for this receptor. No base quality values were provided; no much bigger clone lies one nucleotide off.

For the CD8 naive samples, CD45RO-negative cells were positively selected for CCR7, yielding a CD45RA+CCR7+ population from which TemRA cells were excluded. The donors were healthy, HIV-negative adults with no recently reported acute infections or vaccinations. Every donor was a Caucasian adult living in Nashville, Tennessee, USA. Blood was collected by leukapheresis, and PBMCs were isolated by Ficoll-Histopaque density gradient centrifugation and then cryopreserved in liquid nitrogen vapor phase. Purity and quantity of every magnetically sorted T cell population were checked by analytical flow cytometry. Genomic DNA was isolated from every sorted fraction and measured by UV absorbance on a Nanodrop 2000c. Using the deep immunoSEQ assay, TCR CDR3 regions were amplified from genomic DNA by multiplex PCR. Extracted genomic DNA from each cell subset was spread evenly across all wells of several immunoSEQ 96-well plates, with each plate serving as a replicate. For sorted subsets, about 0.2 ug genomic DNA, equal to 30,000 or so T cell genomes, was loaded into each replicate PCR. Purified libraries were quantified with a Qubit 3.0 fluorometer, sized on a Bioanalyzer 2100, and re-quantified with the KAPA Library Quantification kit. Every immunoSEQ 96-well plate was sequenced on a separate single-read 150-cycle Illumina NextSeq 550 flow cell. In the original analysis: Because only junctional sequences without quality scores were contained in the immunoSEQ output, filtering matching that applied to full-length reads could not be performed. Sequences were annotated with PyIR, a Python wrapper for IgBLAST v1.9, using IMGT germline references to assign V/J genes and CDR3. Reads were filtered out if the reads had weak V/J assignments (E-value above 1e-6), no CDR3, stop codons, out-of-frame junctions, or ambiguous translated residues. V3J clonotypes were defined as sequences sharing the same inferred V gene, J gene, and CDR3 amino acid sequence. The percentage overlap between two repertoires was calculated by dividing the number of shared unique clonotypes by the size of the smaller repertoire. RTK rarefaction, the Chao1 estimator, and Recon v2.1 estimates of unobserved clonotypes were used to assess repertoire richness. Generation probabilities were computed with OLGA for all TCRbeta clonotypes obtained by the gDNA method from several donors. The table comes from immuneACCESS by way of TCRdb, which keeps in-frame sequences with V and J called. Part of the clones is missing from these tables; in studies checked, under half for an unresolved V gene and the rest for unknown reasons. The DNA was the basis for D and trimming; V, J and clone size are from that table. The sample table records around 650,000 clones; roughly 95% of these occur just once. The leading ten clones occupy 0.11% of the sample.

The chain employs TRBV28 and TRBJ2-7; TRBD1 aligns with 9 central bases. The sequenced sample was naive CD8+ T cells sorted from blood. Reading the label with the study, this specimen's cell subset or site is: CD45RA+CCR7+. The receptor's source is a woman under 40 in good health. The CDR3 amino acid sequence is: CASMKPPHVRDRELQYF. Read as DNA, the sequence is TGTGCCAGCATGAAGCCCCCACACGTTCGGGACAGGGAGTTGCAGTACTTC.